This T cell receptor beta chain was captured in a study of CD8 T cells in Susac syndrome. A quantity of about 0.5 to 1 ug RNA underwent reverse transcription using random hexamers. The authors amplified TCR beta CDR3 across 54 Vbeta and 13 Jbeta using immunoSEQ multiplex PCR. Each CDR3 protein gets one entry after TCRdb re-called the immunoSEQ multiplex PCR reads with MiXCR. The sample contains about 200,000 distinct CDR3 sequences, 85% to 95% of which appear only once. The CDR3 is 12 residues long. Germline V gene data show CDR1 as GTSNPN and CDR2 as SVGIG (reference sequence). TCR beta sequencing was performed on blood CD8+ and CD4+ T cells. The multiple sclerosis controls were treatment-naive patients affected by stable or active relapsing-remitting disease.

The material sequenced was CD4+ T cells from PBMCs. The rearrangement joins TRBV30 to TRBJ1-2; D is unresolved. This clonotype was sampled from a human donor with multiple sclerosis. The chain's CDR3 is CALNLLQEGYTF. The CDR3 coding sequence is TGTGCTCTCAATCTACTCCAAGAAGGCTACACCTTC.